Described below is a single T cell receptor beta chain sequence and its context. This CDR3 has 13 residues. The germline V gene has CDR1 MNHEY and CDR2 SMNVEV (reference sequence). J gave up 7 bases and V 7 bases, and 4 bases lay outside the gene matches. This specimen comes from a study of control samples from healthy donors and cancer patients. Method: immunoSEQ multiplex PCR; TCRdb's copy keeps in-frame clones and lacks some. This table has 80,000 or so clones, 94% appearing once. The sample consisted of blood. V gene TRBV27 combines with J gene TRBJ1-6; 7 bases are a match to TRBD1. The source of this sequence is a woman aged 40 to 50 in good health. CDR3 nucleotide sequence: TGTGCCAGCATGACAGGGCTCAATTCACCCCTCCACTTT. It is translated as CASMTGLNSPLHF.